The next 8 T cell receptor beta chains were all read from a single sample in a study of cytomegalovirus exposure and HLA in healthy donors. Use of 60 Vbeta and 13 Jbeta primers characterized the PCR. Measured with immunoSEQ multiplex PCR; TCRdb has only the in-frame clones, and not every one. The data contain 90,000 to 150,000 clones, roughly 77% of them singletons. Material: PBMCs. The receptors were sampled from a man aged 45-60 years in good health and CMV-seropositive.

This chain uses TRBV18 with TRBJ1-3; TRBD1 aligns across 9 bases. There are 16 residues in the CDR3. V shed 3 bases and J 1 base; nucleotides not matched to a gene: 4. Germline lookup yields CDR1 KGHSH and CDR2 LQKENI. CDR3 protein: CASSPPGQGSGNTIYF. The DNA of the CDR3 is TGTGCCAGCTCACCGCCGGGACAGGGATCTGGAAACACCATATATTTT.

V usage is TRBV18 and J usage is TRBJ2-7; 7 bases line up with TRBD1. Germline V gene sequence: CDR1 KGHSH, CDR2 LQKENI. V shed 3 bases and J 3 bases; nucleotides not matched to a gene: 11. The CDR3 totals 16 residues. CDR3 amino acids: CASSPASGTAHYEQYF. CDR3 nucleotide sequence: TGTGCCAGCTCACCCGCCTCCGGGACAGCACACTACGAGCAGTACTTC.

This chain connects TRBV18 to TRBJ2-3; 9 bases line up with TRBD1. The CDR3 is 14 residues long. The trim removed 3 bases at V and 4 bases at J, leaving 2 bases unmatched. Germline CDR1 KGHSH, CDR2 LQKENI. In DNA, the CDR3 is TGTGCCAGCTCACCGGGACAGGGATCAGATACGCAGTATTTT. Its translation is CASSPGQGSDTQYF.

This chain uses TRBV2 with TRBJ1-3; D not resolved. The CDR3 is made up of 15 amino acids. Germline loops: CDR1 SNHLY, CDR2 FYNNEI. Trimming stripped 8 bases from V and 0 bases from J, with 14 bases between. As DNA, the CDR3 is TGTGCCAGCTGCCAGGAACCCTTCTCTGGAAACACCATATATTTT. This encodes CASCQEPFSGNTIYF.

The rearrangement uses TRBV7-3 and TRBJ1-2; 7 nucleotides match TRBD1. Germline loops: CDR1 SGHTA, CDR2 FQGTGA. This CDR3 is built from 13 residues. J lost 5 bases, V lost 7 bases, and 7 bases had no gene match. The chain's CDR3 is CASTPGQPYGYTF. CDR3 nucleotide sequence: TGTGCCAGCACCCCGGGACAGCCTTATGGCTACACCTTC.

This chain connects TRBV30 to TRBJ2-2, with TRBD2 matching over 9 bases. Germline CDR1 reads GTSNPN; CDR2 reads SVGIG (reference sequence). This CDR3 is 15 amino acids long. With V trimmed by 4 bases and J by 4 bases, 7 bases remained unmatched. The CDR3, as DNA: TGTGCCTGGAATGTCAAACTAGCGGGCACCGGGGAGCTGTTTTTT. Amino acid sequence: CAWNVKLAGTGELFF. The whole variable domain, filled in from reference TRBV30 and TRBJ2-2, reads SQTIHQWPATLVQPVGSPLSLECTVEGTSNPNLYWYRQAAGRGLQLLFYSVGIGQISSEVPQNLSASRPQDRQFILSSKKLLLSDSGFYLCAWNVKLAGTGELFFGEGSRLTVL.

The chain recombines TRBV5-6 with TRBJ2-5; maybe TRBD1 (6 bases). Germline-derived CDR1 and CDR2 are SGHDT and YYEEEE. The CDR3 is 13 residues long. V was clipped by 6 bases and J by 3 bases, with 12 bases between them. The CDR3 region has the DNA TGTGCCAGCATAATACAGGGAGAAGAGACCCAGTACTTC. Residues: CASIIQGEETQYF.

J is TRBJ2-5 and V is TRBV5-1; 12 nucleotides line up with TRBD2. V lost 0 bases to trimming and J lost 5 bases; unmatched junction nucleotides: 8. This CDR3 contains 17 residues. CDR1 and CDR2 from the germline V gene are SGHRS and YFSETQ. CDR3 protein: CASSLAPSGGARETQYF. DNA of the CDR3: TGCGCCAGCAGCTTGGCACCTAGCGGGGGGGCGCGGGAGACCCAGTACTTC.